The next 32 T cell receptor beta chains were all read from a single sample in a study of human T cells and chemical hapten exposure. Time point: patch test 2, 6 weeks after DPC sensitization. Treatment meaning: therapeutic diphenylcyclopropenone sensitization with weekly scalp DPC. TCRdb re-called the RACE reads through MiXCR, storing one row per CDR3 protein. The sample has some 150,000 distinct CDR3 sequences, approximately 12% seen once. Material: whole blood, obtained in connection with sensitization to the hapten diphenylcyclopropenone (DPC). The receptors were gathered from a woman in her 50s with alopecia areata. Some clones in this sample may be carry-over from other donors' samples.

This clonotype was seen more than once but under ten times. V and J are TRBV11-2 and TRBJ1-1, with TRBD1 matching 7 bases. J gave up 1 base and V 7 bases, and 9 bases lay outside the gene matches. There are 15 residues in the CDR3. Germline V lookup: CDR1 SGHAT, CDR2 FQNNGV. The CDR3 region is CASTAARGPNTEAFF. The CDR3 DNA reads TGTGCCAGCACCGCAGCGAGGGGGCCGAACACTGAAGCTTTCTTT.

The chain carries TRBV20-1 and TRBJ1-2; TRBD1 agrees at 7 bases. This CDR3 spans 13 amino acids. Germline V CDR1 and CDR2: DFQATT, SNEGSKA (reference sequence). Germline trimming cut 0 bases from V and 4 bases from J; bases unmatched to any gene: 2. Here the CDR3 DNA reads TGCAGTGCTAGAGAGACAGGGAGCTATGGCTACACCTTC. It is translated as CSARETGSYGYTF.

This clonotype turned up a few times. V is TRBV7-9 and J is TRBJ2-3; 7 bases match TRBD1. The V gene's germline CDR1 is SEHNR and CDR2 FQNEAQ (reference sequence). This CDR3 contains 13 residues. V lost 5 bases to trimming and J lost 6 bases; unmatched junction nucleotides: 5. The chain's CDR3 is CASSHRGLDTQYF. The CDR3 bases are TGTGCCAGCAGCCACAGGGGCCTGGATACGCAGTATTTT.

This clonotype was found many times. This chain connects TRBV7-3 to TRBJ2-5, with D tentatively TRBD2 (5 bases). CDR1 is SGHTA and CDR2 is FQGTGA in the germline V gene. V lost 8 bases, J lost 5 bases, and 18 bases lay in between. The CDR3 consists of 14 residues. CDR3 bases: TGTGCCAGCGCCCTGAGCCTAGCCTCGGAGACCCAGTACTTC. It is translated as CASALSLASETQYF.

There are a few counts of this clonotype. The chain carries TRBV10-3 and TRBJ1-5; TRBD1 matches at 8 bases. V lost 8 bases, J lost 5 bases, and 8 bases stayed unmatched. There are 14 residues in the CDR3. Germline-derived CDR1 and CDR2 are ENHRY and SYGVKD. The CDR3 DNA is TGTGCCATCGCTAAAGGACAGGGTTATCAGCCCCAGCATTTT. Its protein is CAIAKGQGYQPQHF.

The table lists this clonotype with many counts. This chain connects TRBV6-6 to TRBJ1-4; unclear D gene. Trimming took 6 bases from V and 0 from J, leaving 8 bases between them. The CDR3 extends over 14 amino acids. The V gene's germline CDR1 is MNHNY and CDR2 SVGAGI (reference sequence). The CDR3 sequence is CASRILPTNEKLFF. Written as DNA, the CDR3 is TGTGCCAGCAGAATACTGCCAACTAATGAAAAACTGTTTTTT.

This clonotype came up a few times. V gene TRBV6-1 combines with J gene TRBJ2-1, with D perhaps matching TRBD2 (7 bases). V dropped 6 bases and J dropped 2 bases, with 14 bases sitting between them. In germline, CDR1 is MNHNS, CDR2 SASEGT. The CDR3 is 15 residues long. The chain's CDR3 is CASRGIGGPYNEQFF. The CDR3 nucleotides read TGTGCCAGCAGGGGGATCGGGGGGCCCTACAATGAGCAGTTCTTC.

This clonotype was picked up a small number of times. This sequence joins TRBV5-1 and TRBJ2-7, with unresolved D. Germline V gene sequence: CDR1 SGHRS, CDR2 YFSETQ. V was pared by 1 base and J by 5 bases, with 10 bases between. The CDR3 extends over 13 amino acids. This CDR3 reads CASSLWYTDEQYF. CDR3 bases: TGCGCCAGCAGCTTGTGGTACACTGACGAGCAGTACTTC. The full variable domain, completed using reference TRBV5-1 and TRBJ2-7, is KAGVTQTPRYLIKTRGQQVTLSCSPISGHRSVSWYQQTPGQGLQFLFEYFSETQRNKGNFPGRFSGRQFSNSRSEMNVSTLELGDSALYLCASSLWYTDEQYFGPGTRLTVT.

The chain combines TRBV27 with TRBJ2-3, with 11 bases aligning to TRBD1. The CDR3 consists of 15 residues. The germline gives CDR1 MNHEY, CDR2 SMNVEV (reference sequence). V shed 5 bases and J 4 bases; nucleotides not matched to a gene: 5. Here the CDR3 reads CASSRGTGGADTQYF. As DNA, the CDR3 is TGTGCCAGCAGTCGCGGGACAGGGGGTGCAGATACGCAGTATTTT.

The chain carries TRBV5-1 and TRBJ1-5; a possible D gene is TRBD1 (5 bases). Trimming pared 1 base from V and 6 bases from J, leaving 14 bases between. The CDR3 runs 15 residues. Per germline, CDR1 SGHRS and CDR2 YFSETQ. The CDR3 DNA is TGCGCCAGCAGCTTGTTAGGGACGGACACTCAGCCCCAGCATTTT. It translates to CASSLLGTDTQPQHF. Full variable domain (rest looked up from reference TRBV5-1 and TRBJ1-5): KAGVTQTPRYLIKTRGQQVTLSCSPISGHRSVSWYQQTPGQGLQFLFEYFSETQRNKGNFPGRFSGRQFSNSRSEMNVSTLELGDSALYLCASSLLGTDTQPQHFGDGTRLSIL.

This clonotype came up many times. V gene TRBV5-1 combines with J gene TRBJ2-3; D unresolved. Looked up from germline, CDR1 is SGHRS and CDR2 is YFSETQ. Trimming took off 3 bases at V and 4 bases at J, with 15 bases between the two ends. CDR3 length equals 15 residues. CDR3 protein: CASSSTSEVADTQYF. CDR3 coding DNA: TGCGCCAGCAGCTCAACTTCCGAGGTTGCAGATACGCAGTATTTT.

This clonotype was found a few times. V and J are TRBV6-2 or TRBV6-3 and TRBJ1-5; D gene ambiguous. V lost 7 bases to trimming and J lost 0 bases, with 10 bases between them. Germline V gene lookup returns CDR1 MNHEY and CDR2 SVGEGT. The CDR3 has 14 residues. The CDR3 DNA reads TGTGCCAGCACCAAGGGTTATAGCAATCAGCCCCAGCATTTT. It translates to CASTKGYSNQPQHF.

This clonotype was recorded only once. V and J are TRBV7-6 and TRBJ2-1; D is possibly TRBD2 (5 bases). Trimming took off 5 bases at V and 0 bases at J, with 11 bases between the two ends. Germline CDR1 and CDR2: SGHVS and FNYEAQ. The CDR3 sequence is 15 residues long. CDR3 sequence reads: CASSQTTSSYNEQFF. In nucleotides, the CDR3 is TGTGCCAGCAGCCAGACTACGAGCTCCTACAATGAGCAGTTCTTC.

The chain recombines TRBV12-3 or TRBV12-4 with TRBJ2-3, with 11 bases identical to TRBD2. With V trimmed by 7 bases and J by 3 bases, 6 bases remained unmatched. The CDR3 consists of 15 residues. CDR3 sequence (DNA): TGTGCCAGCATCGAGACTAGCGGGAAGACAGATACGCAGTATTTT. Encoded protein: CASIETSGKTDTQYF.

This clonotype was counted a few times. Here the CDR3 DNA reads TGTGCCAGTAGTATAGTTCCAGGGGGAGTAAACGGGGAGCTGTTTTTT. It codes for CASSIVPGGVNGELFF. V and J are TRBV19 and TRBJ2-2; 7 bases line up with TRBD1. This CDR3 comprises 16 residues. V gave up 1 base and J gave up 7 bases; unmatched junction bases: 9. From germline, CDR1 is LNHDA and CDR2 SQIVND (reference sequence).

This clonotype was detected a few times. The chain employs TRBV7-2 and TRBJ2-1; perhaps TRBD1 as D (5 bases). This CDR3 contains 14 residues. Germline CDR1 SGHTA, CDR2 FQGNSA. The ends were cut back, 7 bases at V and 7 bases at J, with 17 bases in the middle. CDR3 sequence reads: CASTLPGFGNEQFF. For the CDR3, the DNA is TGTGCCAGCACCTTGCCAGGGTTCGGGAATGAGCAGTTCTTC.

This clonotype was seen ten or more times. The J gene is TRBJ2-4, the V gene TRBV7-9; 9 bases are shared with TRBD1. This CDR3 has 14 residues. Germline trimming cut 3 bases from V and 6 bases from J; bases unmatched to any gene: 3. From germline, CDR1 is SEHNR and CDR2 FQNEAQ (reference sequence). The CDR3 DNA sequence: TGTGCCAGCAGCTTGGACAGGGGTTTAAACATTCAGTACTTC. Protein sequence: CASSLDRGLNIQYF.

This clonotype turned up a few times. The chain combines TRBV29-1 with TRBJ2-2; D remains unclear. The CDR3 covers 11 residues. With 6 bases removed from V and 5 bases from J, the gap between germline ends came to 7 bases. Germline assignment: CDR1 SQVTM and CDR2 ANQGSEA. CDR3 region: CSVGRTGELFF. The CDR3 DNA sequence: TGCAGCGTCGGAAGGACCGGGGAGCTGTTTTTT.

This clonotype was picked up many times. The chain carries TRBV24-1 and TRBJ1-1, with 7 bases identical to TRBD1. This CDR3 is 14 amino acids long. Losses at the gene ends were 5 bases for V and 5 bases for J; bases not matched to a gene: 7. CDR1 and CDR2 (germline): KGHDR, SFDVKD. CDR3 region: CATSGPGQSTEAFF. DNA of the CDR3: TGTGCCACCAGTGGCCCGGGACAGTCAACTGAAGCTTTCTTT.

This clonotype was counted only a few times. The rearrangement links TRBV11-1 to TRBJ2-7; maybe TRBD1 (6 bases). The CDR3 has 13 amino acids. Germline V gene lookup returns CDR1 SGHAT and CDR2 FQDESV (reference sequence). The ends were cut back, 2 bases at V and 6 bases at J, with 11 bases in the middle. For the CDR3, the DNA is TGTGCCAGCAGCTTACACAGGGATGCCGAGCAGTACTTC. Amino acid sequence: CASSLHRDAEQYF. The entire variable domain, with the rest obtained from reference TRBV11-1 and TRBJ2-7, is as follows: EAEVAQSPRYKITEKSQAVAFWCDPISGHATLYWYRQILGQGPELLVQFQDESVVDDSQLPKDRFSAERLKGVDSTLKIQPAELGDSAMYLCASSLHRDAEQYFGPGTRLTVT.

The chain has TRBV7-9 and TRBJ1-5, with 8 bases fitting TRBD1. CDR3 length equals 13 residues. Germline CDR1 reads SEHNR; CDR2 reads FQNEAQ (reference sequence). V dropped 5 bases and J dropped 8; count of bases not matched to a gene: 5. In DNA, the CDR3 is TGTGCCAGCAGCCCGGACAGGGCTGAGCCCCAGCATTTT. The encoded protein is CASSPDRAEPQHF.

V gene TRBV7-9 combines with J gene TRBJ2-1; 8 bases are shared with TRBD1. The germline gives CDR1 SEHNR, CDR2 FQNEAQ (reference sequence). CDR3 length equals 16 residues. The V segment lost 6 bases and the J segment 2 bases; nucleotides outside the gene matches: 9. CDR3 residues: CASSYRTGRPYNEQFF. In DNA, the CDR3 is TGTGCCAGCAGTTACCGGACAGGGAGACCCTACAATGAGCAGTTCTTC.

The sample holds a few counts of this clonotype. The rearrangement links TRBV12-3 or TRBV12-4 to TRBJ2-5; D possibly corresponds to TRBD2 (5 bases). Trimming removed 3 bases at V and 2 bases at J, with 13 bases between. The CDR3 runs to 15 residues. The CDR3 here is CASSFVLAPQETQYF. The CDR3 nucleotides read TGTGCCAGCAGTTTTGTGCTAGCACCTCAAGAGACCCAGTACTTC.

This clonotype was found many times. The chain carries TRBV12-3 or TRBV12-4 and TRBJ2-3; D ambiguous. CDR3 length: 14 residues. V lost 1 base and J lost 5, with 10 bases in between. The CDR3 loop reads CASSLGVLGDTQYF. The DNA for the CDR3 is TGTGCCAGCAGTTTAGGGGTCTTGGGAGATACGCAGTATTTT.

At least ten counts were recorded for this clonotype. The V and J genes are TRBV3-1 and TRBJ2-1; D may be TRBD2 (6 bases). The V end was cut by 4 bases, the J end by 3 bases, with 13 bases between. The CDR3 contains 15 residues. CDR1 LGHDT and CDR2 YNNKEL come from the germline V gene (reference sequence). The CDR3 DNA reads TGTGCCAGCAGCCTTTGGAATAGCGGCTACAATGAGCAGTTCTTC. Translation: CASSLWNSGYNEQFF.

This clonotype has at least ten counts. The chain is built from TRBV29-1 and TRBJ2-1; D unresolved. This CDR3 has 11 residues. In germline, CDR1 is SQVTM, CDR2 ANQGSEA. V was cut by 4 bases and J by 8 bases, with 9 bases left in between. The CDR3 nucleotides are TGCAGCGTTGGTAGTAGCTATGAGCAGTTCTTC. It specifies CSVGSSYEQFF.

The chain joins TRBV7-2 to TRBJ2-1, with 8 positions matching TRBD2. Trimming removed 4 bases from V and 5 bases from J; junction bases left unmatched: 10. CDR1 is SGHTA, CDR2 FQGNSA, per germline. The CDR3 extends over 16 amino acids. This CDR3 is CASSSDSTSANNEQFF. CDR3 nucleotides: TGTGCCAGCAGCTCCGATTCGACTAGCGCGAACAATGAGCAGTTCTTC.

This clonotype was counted only a few times. The V gene is TRBV11-2, the J gene TRBJ2-7; 9 bases align to TRBD2. Germline CDR1 is SGHAT and CDR2 is FQNNGV. The ends lost 3 bases at V and 5 bases at J; junction bases unmatched: 11. The CDR3 has 16 amino acids. CDR3 nucleotides: TGTGCCAGCAGCTTTAACGTAGCGGGAGCTGCCGACGAGCAGTACTTC. It codes for CASSFNVAGAADEQYF.

The chain has TRBV5-1 and TRBJ1-1; D ambiguous. The length of the CDR3 is 15 residues. The V end was cut by 4 bases, the J end by 5 bases, with 18 bases between. The germline V gene encodes CDR1 SGHRS and CDR2 YFSETQ. CDR3 protein: CASSPGDRSQTEAFF. CDR3 sequence (DNA): TGCGCCAGCAGCCCGGGCGATCGGAGCCAAACTGAAGCTTTCTTT. The variable domain in full, completed from reference TRBV5-1 and TRBJ1-1, reads KAGVTQTPRYLIKTRGQQVTLSCSPISGHRSVSWYQQTPGQGLQFLFEYFSETQRNKGNFPGRFSGRQFSNSRSEMNVSTLELGDSALYLCASSPGDRSQTEAFFGQGTRLTVV.

The chain has TRBV6-6 and TRBJ2-2; 9 nucleotides agree with TRBD1. This CDR3 contains 15 residues. The ends lost 7 bases at V and 4 bases at J; junction bases unmatched: 7. Germline lookup yields CDR1 MNHNY and CDR2 SVGAGI (reference sequence). CDR3 protein: CASTVTGGTTGELFF. The CDR3 bases are TGTGCCAGCACCGTAACAGGGGGCACCACCGGGGAGCTGTTTTTT.

This chain connects TRBV29-1 to TRBJ2-1, with 10 bases identical to TRBD2. The trim removed 0 bases at V and 12 bases at J, leaving 11 bases unmatched. The CDR3 runs to 15 residues. Germline-derived CDR1 and CDR2 are SQVTM and ANQGSEA. The CDR3 here is CSVEDDSGRAGAQFF. DNA for the CDR3: TGCAGCGTTGAAGATGACAGCGGGAGGGCAGGCGCGCAGTTCTTC.

V usage is TRBV20-1 and J usage is TRBJ2-1; 10 bases agree with TRBD2. Trimming cost V 3 bases and J 8 bases; bases outside gene matches: 10. Per the germline V gene, CDR1 is DFQATT and CDR2 is SNEGSKA (reference sequence). The CDR3 loop spans 15 amino acids. CDR3 sequence: CSASPSGRALDEQFF. The CDR3, as DNA: TGCAGTGCTAGCCCCAGCGGGAGGGCCCTGGATGAGCAGTTCTTC.